The entry that follows covers one T cell receptor (beta chain) sequence. There are a few counts of this clonotype. Its binding antigen is unknown. No base quality values were provided; no much bigger clone lies one nucleotide off. These data originate in a study of spatial heterogeneity in lung cancer (dated by TCRdb to about 2019). For the wider study: More beta-chain than alpha-chain transcripts were consistently detected, likely reflecting higher beta-chain transcript abundance. TCR transcript counts in tumor regions correlated strongly with a T cell transcriptional module score from matched bulk RNA-seq. In the raw uncorrected reads, each unique combination of TCR and UMI appeared on average more than ten times. The study quantitatively compared TCR alpha and beta repertoires across multiple tumor regions, matched nontumor lung and blood in non-small cell lung cancer. TCR repertoire features were related to nonsynonymous mutation counts determined by whole-exome sequencing of tumor tissue. Both alpha and beta chains were TCR-sequenced in 210 or so tumor regions, about 69 matched nontumor lung samples and over 55 PBMC samples obtained at surgery.

The full study reports these points: The tumor nonsynonymous mutation count correlated with the number of expanded intratumoral alpha and beta TCRs. The count of ubiquitous expanded TCRs correlated with the count of ubiquitous nonsynonymous mutations, and the count of regional expanded TCRs correlated with the count of regional nonsynonymous mutations. TCR-seq was estimated to cover only 6.5% to 9% of tumor T cells for alpha chains and roughly 14% for beta chains. Additional single-cell paired TCR alpha and beta sequencing was considered necessary to confirm, at a functional level, the hypothesis that regional TCRs recognize regional mutations.

Reading from cysteine to phenylalanine, the CDR3 counts 13 amino acids. Here the CDR3 DNA is all that survives: 39 bases in frame from base 1. Between the V and J ends, shortened by 1 base and 15 bases respectively, the junction contains 13 bases. Via the germline V gene, CDR1 is MNHEY and CDR2 SVGAGI. To prepare the library, 5' RACE was applied. The data were produced on a NextSeq 500. To allow correction of PCR and sequencing errors, the TCR library protocol tagged every TCR cDNA molecule with a unique molecular identifier. In the authors' own workflow: TCR identification, UMI-based error correction and CDR3 extraction were all carried out with Decombinator tools. TCRs above a frequency of 2 per 1,000, corresponding to the top 1% of the tumor frequency distribution, were defined as expanded. Expanded tumor TCRs were classed as regional if statistically deemed absent (corrected P<0.05) from at least one tumor region, otherwise ubiquitous. Renyi diversity was calculated using the R vegan package after each repertoire was subsampled 100 times to 5,000 TCRs. CDR3 similarity networks were constructed using string-kernel similarity of amino acid triplets, with links drawn between CDR3s whose pairwise similarity was above 0.82. Clones were called with MiXCR by TCRdb after fastp trimmed the public reads at Q25, and only in-frame beta chains were retained. Here each entry gathers all rows of one CDR3 protein and keeps the most common genes and DNA. The V and J calls come from TCRdb's annotation, not from the publication. This sample gives about 10,000 distinct CDR3 sequences in total; about 54% of them show up just once. The ten largest clones add up to about 28% of the sample.

The sample's time point label is to be understood as: sample taken at primary tumor resection. The donors were 65 to 90 patients from the lung TRACERx cohort who had early-stage, untreated non-small cell lung cancer. TCR sequencing used whole RNA extracted from tumor and nontumor lung tissue, or from cryopreserved PBMC samples, without cell sorting. Only patients for whom sufficient RNA was available from at least two tumor regions were selected for TCR sequencing. Before selection, tumor and adjacent nontumor lung specimens were reviewed by a lung pathologist. The chain is assembled from TRBV6-5 and TRBJ1-6; the D gene cannot be named for sure. The clonotype comes from a female donor with early-stage non-small cell lung cancer. Sequencing was performed on lung tumor tissue, taken at surgery. The base sequence is TGTGCCAGCAGTTACTTGGGAGGTTCGGGCCTCCACTTT. The resulting protein is CASSYLGGSGLHF.